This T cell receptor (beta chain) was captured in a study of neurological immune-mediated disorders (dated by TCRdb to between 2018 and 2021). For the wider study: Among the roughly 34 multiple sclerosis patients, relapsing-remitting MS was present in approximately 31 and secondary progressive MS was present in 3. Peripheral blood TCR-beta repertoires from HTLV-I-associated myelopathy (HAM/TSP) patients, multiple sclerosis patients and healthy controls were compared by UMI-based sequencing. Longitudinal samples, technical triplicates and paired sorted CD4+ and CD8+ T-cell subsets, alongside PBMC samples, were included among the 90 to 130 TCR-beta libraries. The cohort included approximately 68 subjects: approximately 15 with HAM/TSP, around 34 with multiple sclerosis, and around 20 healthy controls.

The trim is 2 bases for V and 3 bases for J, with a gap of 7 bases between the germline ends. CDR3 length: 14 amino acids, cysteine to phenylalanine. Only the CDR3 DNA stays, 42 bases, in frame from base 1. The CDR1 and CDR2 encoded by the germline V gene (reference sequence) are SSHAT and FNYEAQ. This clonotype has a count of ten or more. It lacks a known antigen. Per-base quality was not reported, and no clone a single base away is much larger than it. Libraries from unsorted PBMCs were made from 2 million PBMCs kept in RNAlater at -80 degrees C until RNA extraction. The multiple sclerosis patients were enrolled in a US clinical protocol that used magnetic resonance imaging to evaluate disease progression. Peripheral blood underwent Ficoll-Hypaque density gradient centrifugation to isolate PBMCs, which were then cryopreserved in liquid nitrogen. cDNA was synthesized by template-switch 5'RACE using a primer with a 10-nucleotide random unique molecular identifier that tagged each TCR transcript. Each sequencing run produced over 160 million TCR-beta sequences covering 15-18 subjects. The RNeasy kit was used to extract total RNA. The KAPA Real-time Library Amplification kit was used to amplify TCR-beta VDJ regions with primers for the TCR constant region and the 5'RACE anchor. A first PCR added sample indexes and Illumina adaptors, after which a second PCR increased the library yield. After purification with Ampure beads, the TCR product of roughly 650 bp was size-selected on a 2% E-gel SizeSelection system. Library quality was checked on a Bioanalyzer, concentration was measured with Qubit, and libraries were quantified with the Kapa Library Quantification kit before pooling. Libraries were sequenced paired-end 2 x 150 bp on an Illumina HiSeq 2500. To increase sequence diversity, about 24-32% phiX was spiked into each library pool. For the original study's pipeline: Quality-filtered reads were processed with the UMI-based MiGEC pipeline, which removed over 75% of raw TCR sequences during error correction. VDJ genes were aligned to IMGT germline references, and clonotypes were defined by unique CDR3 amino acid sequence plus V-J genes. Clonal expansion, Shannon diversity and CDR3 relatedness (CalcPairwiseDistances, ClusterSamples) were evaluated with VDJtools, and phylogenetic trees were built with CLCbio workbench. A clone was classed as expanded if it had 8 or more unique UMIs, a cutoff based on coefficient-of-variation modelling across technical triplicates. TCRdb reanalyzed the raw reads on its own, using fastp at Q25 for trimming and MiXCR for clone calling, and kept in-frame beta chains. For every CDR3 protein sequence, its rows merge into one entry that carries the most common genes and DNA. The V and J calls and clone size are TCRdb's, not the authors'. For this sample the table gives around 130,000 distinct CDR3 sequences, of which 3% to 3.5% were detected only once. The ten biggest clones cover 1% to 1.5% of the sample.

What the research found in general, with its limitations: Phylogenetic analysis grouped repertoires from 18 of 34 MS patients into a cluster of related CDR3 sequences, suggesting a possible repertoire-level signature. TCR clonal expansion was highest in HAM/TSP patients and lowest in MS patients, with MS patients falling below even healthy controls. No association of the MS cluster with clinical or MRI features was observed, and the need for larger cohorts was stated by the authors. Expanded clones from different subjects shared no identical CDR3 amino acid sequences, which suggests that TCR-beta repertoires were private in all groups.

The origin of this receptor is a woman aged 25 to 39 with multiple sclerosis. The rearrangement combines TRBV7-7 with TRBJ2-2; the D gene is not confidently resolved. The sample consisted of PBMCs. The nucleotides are TGTGCCAGCAGCTTAATCCCCGACACCGGGGAGCTGTTTTTT. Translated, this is CASSLIPDTGELFF.